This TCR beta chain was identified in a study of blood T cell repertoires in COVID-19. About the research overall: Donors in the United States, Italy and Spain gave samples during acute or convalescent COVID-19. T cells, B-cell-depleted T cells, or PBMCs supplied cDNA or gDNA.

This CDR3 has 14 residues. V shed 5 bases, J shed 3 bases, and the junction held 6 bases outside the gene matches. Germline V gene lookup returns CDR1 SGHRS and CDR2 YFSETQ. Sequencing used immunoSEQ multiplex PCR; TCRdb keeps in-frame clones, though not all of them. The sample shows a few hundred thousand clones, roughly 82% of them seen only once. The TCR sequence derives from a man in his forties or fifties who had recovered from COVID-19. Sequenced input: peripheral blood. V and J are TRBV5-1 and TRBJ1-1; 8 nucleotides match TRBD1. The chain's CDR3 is CASSRGQGYTEAFF. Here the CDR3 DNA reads TGCGCCAGCAGTCGAGGACAGGGATACACTGAAGCTTTCTTT.